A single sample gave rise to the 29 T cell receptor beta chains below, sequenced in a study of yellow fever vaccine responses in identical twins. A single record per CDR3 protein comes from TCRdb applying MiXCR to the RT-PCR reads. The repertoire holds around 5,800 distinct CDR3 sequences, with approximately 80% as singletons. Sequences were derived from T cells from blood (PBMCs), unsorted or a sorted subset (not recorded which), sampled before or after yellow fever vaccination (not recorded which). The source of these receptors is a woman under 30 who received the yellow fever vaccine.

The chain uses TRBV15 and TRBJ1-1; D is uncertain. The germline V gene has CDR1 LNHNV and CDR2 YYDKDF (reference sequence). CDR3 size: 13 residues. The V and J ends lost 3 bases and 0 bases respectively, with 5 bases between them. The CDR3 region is CATSRNMNTEAFF. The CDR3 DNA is TGTGCCACCAGCAGGAACATGAACACTGAAGCTTTCTTT.

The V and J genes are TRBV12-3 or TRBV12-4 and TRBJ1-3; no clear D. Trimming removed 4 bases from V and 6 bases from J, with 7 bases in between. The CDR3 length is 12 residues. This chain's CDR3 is CASSYKSNTIYF. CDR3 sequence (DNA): TGTGCCAGCAGTTACAAGTCAAACACCATATATTTT.

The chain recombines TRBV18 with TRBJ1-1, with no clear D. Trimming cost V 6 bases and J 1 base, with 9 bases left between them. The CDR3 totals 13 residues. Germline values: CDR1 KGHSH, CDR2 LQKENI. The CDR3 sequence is CASSSTENTEAFF. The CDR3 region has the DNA TGTGCCAGCTCGTCTACAGAGAACACTGAAGCTTTCTTT.

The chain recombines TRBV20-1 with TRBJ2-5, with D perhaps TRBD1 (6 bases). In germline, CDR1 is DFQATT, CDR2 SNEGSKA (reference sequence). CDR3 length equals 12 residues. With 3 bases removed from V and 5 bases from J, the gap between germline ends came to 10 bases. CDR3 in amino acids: CSASHRDETQYF. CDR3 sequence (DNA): TGCAGTGCTAGCCACAGGGATGAGACCCAGTACTTC.

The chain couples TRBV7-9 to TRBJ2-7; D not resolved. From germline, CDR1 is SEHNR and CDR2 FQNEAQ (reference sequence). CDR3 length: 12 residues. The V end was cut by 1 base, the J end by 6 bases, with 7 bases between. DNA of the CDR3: TGTGCCAGCAGCTTAGGGGGTCGCGAGCAGTACGTC. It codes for CASSLGGREQYV.

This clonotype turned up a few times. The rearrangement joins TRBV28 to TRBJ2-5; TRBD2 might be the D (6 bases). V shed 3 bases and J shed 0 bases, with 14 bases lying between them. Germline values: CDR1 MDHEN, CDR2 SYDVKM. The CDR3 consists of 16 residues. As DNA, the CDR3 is TGTGCCAGCAGTTTTCGTACATGGACTAACCAAGAGACCCAGTACTTC. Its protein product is CASSFRTWTNQETQYF.

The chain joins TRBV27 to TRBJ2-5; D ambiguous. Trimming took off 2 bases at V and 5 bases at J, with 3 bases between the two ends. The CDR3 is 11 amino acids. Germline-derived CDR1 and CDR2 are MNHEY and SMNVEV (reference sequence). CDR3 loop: CASSLKETQYF. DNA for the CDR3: TGTGCCAGCAGTTTAAAGGAGACCCAGTACTTC.

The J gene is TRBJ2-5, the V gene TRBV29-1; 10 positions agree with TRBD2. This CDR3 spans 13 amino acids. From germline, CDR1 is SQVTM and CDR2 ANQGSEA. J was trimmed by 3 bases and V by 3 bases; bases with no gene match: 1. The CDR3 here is CSVDGLAEETQYF. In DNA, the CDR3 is TGCAGCGTTGATGGACTAGCGGAAGAGACCCAGTACTTC.

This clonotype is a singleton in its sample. The CDR3, as DNA: TGTGCCAGCAGTTACTCCGGGACAGGCCCAGGTGGCACTGAAGCTTTCTTT. Its protein is CASSYSGTGPGGTEAFF. This rearrangement joins TRBV6-5 to TRBJ1-1; TRBD1 matches 8 bases. V lost 0 bases, J lost 4 bases, and 10 bases stayed unmatched. CDR1 is MNHEY and CDR2 is SVGAGI in the germline V gene. The CDR3 extends over 17 amino acids.

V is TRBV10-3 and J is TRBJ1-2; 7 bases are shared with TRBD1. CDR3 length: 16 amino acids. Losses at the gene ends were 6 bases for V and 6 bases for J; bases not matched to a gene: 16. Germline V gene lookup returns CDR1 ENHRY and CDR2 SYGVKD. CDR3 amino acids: CAISDSRRGGRDGYTF. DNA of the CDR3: TGTGCCATCAGCGACTCCCGGAGAGGGGGCAGGGATGGCTACACCTTC.

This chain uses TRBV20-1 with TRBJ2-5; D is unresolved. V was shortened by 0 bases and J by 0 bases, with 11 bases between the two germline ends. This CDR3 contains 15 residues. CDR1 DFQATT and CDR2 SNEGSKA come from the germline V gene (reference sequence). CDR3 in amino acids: CSARDLMKYQETQYF. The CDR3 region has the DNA TGCAGTGCTAGAGATCTGATGAAGTACCAAGAGACCCAGTACTTC.

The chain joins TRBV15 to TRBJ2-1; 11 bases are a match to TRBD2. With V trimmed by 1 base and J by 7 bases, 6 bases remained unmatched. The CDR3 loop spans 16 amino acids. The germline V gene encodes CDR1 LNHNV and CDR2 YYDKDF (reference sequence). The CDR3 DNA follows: TGTGCCACCAGCAGAGTGGTAGTAGCGGGAGGGAATGAGCAGTTCTTC. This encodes CATSRVVVAGGNEQFF.

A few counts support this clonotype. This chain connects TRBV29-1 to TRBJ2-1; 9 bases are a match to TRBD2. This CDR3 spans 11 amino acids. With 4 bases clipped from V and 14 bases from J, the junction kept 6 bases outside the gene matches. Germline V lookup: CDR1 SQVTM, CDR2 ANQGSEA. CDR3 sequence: CSVVREGEEFF. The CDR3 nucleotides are TGCAGCGTTGTGCGGGAGGGCGAGGAGTTCTTC.

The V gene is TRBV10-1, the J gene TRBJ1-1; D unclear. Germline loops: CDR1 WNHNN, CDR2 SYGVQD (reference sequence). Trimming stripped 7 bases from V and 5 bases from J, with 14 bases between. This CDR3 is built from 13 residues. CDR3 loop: CASTEGRRTEAFF. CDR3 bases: TGCGCCAGCACGGAGGGAAGAAGGACTGAAGCTTTCTTT.

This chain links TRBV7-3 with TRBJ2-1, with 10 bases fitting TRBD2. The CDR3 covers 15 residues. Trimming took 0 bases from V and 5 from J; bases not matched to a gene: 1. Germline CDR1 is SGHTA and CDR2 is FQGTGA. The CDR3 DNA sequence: TGTGCCAGCAGCTTAACTAGCGGGAGGAACAATGAGCAGTTCTTC. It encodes CASSLTSGRNNEQFF. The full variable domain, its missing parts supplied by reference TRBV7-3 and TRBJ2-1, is GAGVSQTPSNKVTEKGKYVELRCDPISGHTALYWYRQSLGQGPEFLIYFQGTGAADDSGLPNDRFFAVRPEGSVSTLKIQRTERGDSAVYLCASSLTSGRNNEQFFGPGTRLTVL.

CDR3 bases: TGTGCCAGCAGTTTTATAGATACGCAGTATTTT. Its protein is CASSFIDTQYF. The chain is built from TRBV28 and TRBJ2-3; D is unclear. Per germline, CDR1 MDHEN and CDR2 SYDVKM. Trimming left V 3 bases short and J 5 bases short, with 3 bases between. The CDR3 runs to 11 residues.

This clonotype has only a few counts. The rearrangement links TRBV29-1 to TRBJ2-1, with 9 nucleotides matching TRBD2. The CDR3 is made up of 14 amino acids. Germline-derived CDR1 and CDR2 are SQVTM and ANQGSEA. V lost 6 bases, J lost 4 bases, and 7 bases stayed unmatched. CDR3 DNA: TGCAGCGTCAGGGCTAGCGGGACTTACAATGAGCAGTTCTTC. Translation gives CSVRASGTYNEQFF.

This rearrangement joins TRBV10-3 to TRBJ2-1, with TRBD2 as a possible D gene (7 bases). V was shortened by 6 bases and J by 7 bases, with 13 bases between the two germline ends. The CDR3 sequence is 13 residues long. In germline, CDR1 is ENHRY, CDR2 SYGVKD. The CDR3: CAISPGGPNEQFF. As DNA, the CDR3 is TGTGCCATCAGCCCCGGGGGGCCTAATGAGCAGTTCTTC.

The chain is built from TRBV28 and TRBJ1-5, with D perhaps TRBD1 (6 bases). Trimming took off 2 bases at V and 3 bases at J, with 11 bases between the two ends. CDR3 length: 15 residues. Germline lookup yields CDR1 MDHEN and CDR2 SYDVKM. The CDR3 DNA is TGTGCCAGCAGTTTAAGGTCAGGGGACAATCAGCCCCAGCATTTT. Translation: CASSLRSGDNQPQHF.

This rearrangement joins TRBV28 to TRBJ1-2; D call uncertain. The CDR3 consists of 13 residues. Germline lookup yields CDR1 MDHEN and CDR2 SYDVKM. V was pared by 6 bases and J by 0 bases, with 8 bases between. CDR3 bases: TGTGCCAGCAGAGTCCCTACTAACTATGGCTACACCTTC. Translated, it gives CASRVPTNYGYTF.

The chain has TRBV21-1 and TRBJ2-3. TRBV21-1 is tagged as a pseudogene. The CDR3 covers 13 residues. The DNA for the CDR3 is TGTGCCAGCAGCACCCAGGGCACAGATACGCAGTATTTT. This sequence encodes CASSTQGTDTQYF.

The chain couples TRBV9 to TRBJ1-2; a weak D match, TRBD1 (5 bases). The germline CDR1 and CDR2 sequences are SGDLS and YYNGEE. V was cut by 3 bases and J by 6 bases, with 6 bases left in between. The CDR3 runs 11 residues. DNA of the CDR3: TGTGCCAGCAGCGCCAGGGATGGCTACACCTTC. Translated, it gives CASSARDGYTF.

The CDR3 DNA follows: TGTGCCAGTAGTATAGCTGTGGACAGGACTTCACCCCTCCACTTT. As protein: CASSIAVDRTSPLHF. The J gene is TRBJ1-6, the V gene TRBV19; 7 positions agree with TRBD1. V was clipped by 1 base and J by 9 bases; unmatched bases: 6. There are 15 residues in the CDR3. Germline V CDR1 and CDR2: LNHDA, SQIVND (reference sequence).

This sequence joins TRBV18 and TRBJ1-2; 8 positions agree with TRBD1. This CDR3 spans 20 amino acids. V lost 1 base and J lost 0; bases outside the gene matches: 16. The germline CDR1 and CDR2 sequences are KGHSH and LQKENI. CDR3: CASSPRQGANSHQANYGYTF. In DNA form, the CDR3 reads TGTGCCAGCTCACCACGGCAGGGGGCGAATTCCCACCAAGCTAACTATGGCTACACCTTC. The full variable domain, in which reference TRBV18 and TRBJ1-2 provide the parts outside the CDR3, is NAGVMQNPRHLVRRRGQEARLRCSPMKGHSHVYWYRQLPEEGLKFMVYLQKENIIDESGMPKERFSAEFPKEGPSILRIQQVVRGDSAAYFCASSPRQGANSHQANYGYTFGSGTRLTVV.

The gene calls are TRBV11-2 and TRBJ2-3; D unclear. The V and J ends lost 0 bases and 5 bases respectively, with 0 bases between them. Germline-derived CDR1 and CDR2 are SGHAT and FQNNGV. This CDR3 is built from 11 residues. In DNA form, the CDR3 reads TGTGCCAGCAGCTTAGAAGATACGCAGTATTTT. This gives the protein CASSLEDTQYF.

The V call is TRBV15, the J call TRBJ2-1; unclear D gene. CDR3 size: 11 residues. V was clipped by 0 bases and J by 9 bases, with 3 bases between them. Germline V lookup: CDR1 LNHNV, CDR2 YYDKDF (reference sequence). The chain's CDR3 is CATSRDGEQFF. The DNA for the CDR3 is TGTGCCACCAGCAGAGACGGTGAGCAGTTCTTC. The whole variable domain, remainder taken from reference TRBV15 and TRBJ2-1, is DAMVIQNPRYQVTQFGKPVTLSCSQTLNHNVMYWYQQKSSQAPKLLFHYYDKDFNNEADTPDNFQSRRPNTSFCFLDIRSPGLGDTAMYLCATSRDGEQFFGPGTRLTVL.

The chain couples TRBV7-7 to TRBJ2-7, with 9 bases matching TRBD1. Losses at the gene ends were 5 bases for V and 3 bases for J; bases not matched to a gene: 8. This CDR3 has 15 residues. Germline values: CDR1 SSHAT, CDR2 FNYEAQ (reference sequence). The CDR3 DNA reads TGTGCCAGCAGCCTTGTACCGACAGGGGGCTACGAGCAGTACTTC. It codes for CASSLVPTGGYEQYF.

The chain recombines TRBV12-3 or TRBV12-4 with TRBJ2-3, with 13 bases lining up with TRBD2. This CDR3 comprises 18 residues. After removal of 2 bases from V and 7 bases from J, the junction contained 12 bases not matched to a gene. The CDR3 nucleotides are TGTGCCAGCAGTTTACATCTTTCCCGGACTAGCGGGAGTCATACGCAGTATTTT. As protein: CASSLHLSRTSGSHTQYF.

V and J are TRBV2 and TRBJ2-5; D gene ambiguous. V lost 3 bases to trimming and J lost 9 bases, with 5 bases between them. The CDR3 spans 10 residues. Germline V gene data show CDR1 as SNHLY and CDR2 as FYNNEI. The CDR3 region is CASSDRAQYF. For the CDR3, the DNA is TGTGCCAGCAGTGATCGCGCCCAGTACTTC.